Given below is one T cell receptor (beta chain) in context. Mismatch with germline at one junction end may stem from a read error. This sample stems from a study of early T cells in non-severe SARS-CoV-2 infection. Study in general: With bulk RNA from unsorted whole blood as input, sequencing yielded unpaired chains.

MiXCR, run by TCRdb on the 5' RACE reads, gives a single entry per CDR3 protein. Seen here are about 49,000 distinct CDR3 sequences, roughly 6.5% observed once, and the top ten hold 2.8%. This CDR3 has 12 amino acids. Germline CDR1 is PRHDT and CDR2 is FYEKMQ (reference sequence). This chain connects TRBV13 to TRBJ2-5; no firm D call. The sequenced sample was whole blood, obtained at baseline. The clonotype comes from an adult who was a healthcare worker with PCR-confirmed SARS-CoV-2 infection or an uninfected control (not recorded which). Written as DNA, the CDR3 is TGTGCCAGCAGCCAACGTCGAGAGACCCAGCACTTC. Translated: CASSQRRETQHF.